This T cell receptor (beta chain) was documented in a study of Graves' ophthalmopathy and Graves' hyperthyroidism. Overall study context: Peripheral blood samples were taken at initial diagnosis, before any treatment.

Enrollment excluded any patients with other autoimmune diseases, uncontrolled infections, pregnancy or lactation. An approximately 10 ml volume of fresh peripheral blood provided the PBMCs. CDR3 size: 13 residues. Per germline, CDR1 SGHAT and CDR2 FQNNGV. The V end lost 4 bases, the J end lost 4 bases, and 5 bases lay between the germline ends. RNA transcripts served as template for amplifying TCR beta CDR3 sequences. The authors performed first-round RT-PCR with HTBI primers and then a second-round multiplex PCR. TCRdb re-called the multiplex PCR reads with MiXCR, one entry per CDR3 protein. The table has some 750,000 distinct CDR3 sequences, approximately 40% seen once.

The chain employs TRBV11-2 and TRBJ2-6; D uncertain. The receptor's source is an adult man with Graves' ophthalmopathy. The sequenced sample was peripheral blood. The CDR3 spells CASSSVGANVLTF. For the CDR3, the DNA is TGTGCCAGCAGCTCCGTGGGGGCCAACGTCCTGACTTTC.